Below, 16 T cell receptor beta chains from the same sample are listed, as sequenced in a study of blood T cells in healthy people across ages. A second PCR, run for roughly 7 to 12 cycles, used a sample-barcoded 5' primer plus a J-beta primer mix. TCRdb passed the 5' RACE reads through MiXCR, listing each CDR3 protein once. The repertoire has around 1,900,000 distinct CDR3 sequences, approximately 39% of them found once; the top ten carry roughly 23%. The sequenced sample consisted of blood. Receptors originate from a human donor in good health.

The chain is built from TRBV4-3 and TRBJ1-4; D may be TRBD1 (6 bases). Trimming removed 5 bases from V and 3 bases from J, with 13 bases in between. The CDR3 has 15 amino acids. Per germline, CDR1 LGHNA and CDR2 YSLEER. CDR3 DNA: TGCGCCAGCAGCGCCAGGGGTGCGGCTAATGAAAAACTGTTTTTT. Translated: CASSARGAANEKLFF.

In its sample, this clonotype was seen a few times. V usage is TRBV9 and J usage is TRBJ2-5; 10 bases fit TRBD2. Trimming removed 0 bases from V and 3 bases from J; junction bases left unmatched: 8. This CDR3 has 17 amino acids. CDR1 SGDLS and CDR2 YYNGEE come from the germline V gene. The CDR3 loop is CASSVDPGLAGEETQYF. The CDR3 region has the DNA TGTGCCAGCAGCGTAGATCCAGGGCTAGCGGGGGAAGAGACCCAGTACTTC.

The chain has TRBV5-1 and TRBJ1-1; D possibly corresponds to TRBD1 (6 bases). Germline assignment: CDR1 SGHRS and CDR2 YFSETQ. CDR3 length: 13 residues. Trimming removed 4 bases at V and 7 bases at J, with 14 bases between. CDR3 bases: TGCGCCAGCAGCCCCAACCTGACAGGTGAAGCTTTCTTT. The encoded protein is CASSPNLTGEAFF.

This clonotype came up a few times. This chain links TRBV5-1 with TRBJ2-5, with D maybe TRBD2 (5 bases). The CDR3 contains 16 residues. Trimming removed 6 bases from V and 4 bases from J, with 22 bases in between. Germline assignment: CDR1 SGHRS and CDR2 YFSETQ. The CDR3 coding sequence is TGCGCCAGCACCCAACCAGGAGGCTTGCACGGAGAGACCCAGTACTTC. Its protein product is CASTQPGGLHGETQYF.

The chain carries TRBV30 and TRBJ1-2; 7 nucleotides line up with TRBD1. V gave up 0 bases and J gave up 11 bases; unmatched junction bases: 9. Germline CDR1 and CDR2: GTSNPN and SVGIG (reference sequence). The CDR3 loop spans 13 amino acids. The CDR3 loop reads CAWSVLYPGGYTF. The CDR3 DNA is TGTGCCTGGAGTGTATTATACCCAGGGGGATACACCTTC.

The CDR3 nucleotides read TGTGCCAGCAGCTTAACCTCCTTTTGGACTAGCGGGGGATATGAGCAGTTCTTC. Encoded protein: CASSLTSFWTSGGYEQFF. The chain combines TRBV7-3 with TRBJ2-1; 13 nucleotides line up with TRBD2. There are 18 residues in the CDR3. CDR1 and CDR2 from the germline V gene are SGHTA and FQGTGA. V was clipped by 0 bases and J by 8 bases; unmatched bases: 10.

The J gene is TRBJ2-4, the V gene TRBV7-8; 7 bases line up with TRBD2. V lost 5 bases, J lost 15 bases, and 16 bases stayed unmatched. This CDR3 comprises 14 residues. Germline lookup yields CDR1 SGHVS and CDR2 FQNEAQ. CDR3 in DNA: TGTGCCAGCAGCCCGGGGGGTTCCTCTAGAGAGCGGTACTTC. Amino acids: CASSPGGSSRERYF.

This clonotype was seen repeatedly, ten times or more. This chain links TRBV10-3 with TRBJ2-5; D remains ambiguous. The CDR3 covers 11 residues. Trimming left V 6 bases short and J 3 bases short, with 5 bases between. Germline CDR1 and CDR2: ENHRY and SYGVKD. In DNA form, the CDR3 reads TGTGCCATCAGCCGTAAAGAGACCCAGTACTTC. The encoded protein is CAISRKETQYF.

J is TRBJ1-2 and V is TRBV9, with D perhaps TRBD1 (5 bases). Per germline, CDR1 SGDLS and CDR2 YYNGEE. Trimming pared 4 bases from V and 7 bases from J, leaving 23 bases between. This CDR3 has 16 residues. CDR3 amino acids: CASSHPSGSKSVGYTF. In DNA form, the CDR3 reads TGTGCCAGCAGCCACCCATCAGGGTCCAAGTCTGTTGGCTACACCTTC.

J is TRBJ1-5 and V is TRBV10-3, with a weak D call TRBD1 (5 bases). Germline values: CDR1 ENHRY, CDR2 SYGVKD. V was clipped by 8 bases and J by 4 bases, with 15 bases between them. This CDR3 comprises 14 residues. CDR3 sequence: CAIRPDRLNQPQHF. The CDR3 DNA sequence: TGTGCCATCCGGCCAGACAGACTAAATCAGCCCCAGCATTTT.

The gene calls are TRBV6-6 and TRBJ1-2; D unresolved. Trimming took off 8 bases at V and 0 bases at J, with 19 bases between the two ends. The CDR3 runs to 16 residues. Germline-derived CDR1 and CDR2 are MNHNY and SVGAGI (reference sequence). As DNA, the CDR3 is TGTGCCAGCGCCCTGGACGCCACACGAACTAACTATGGCTACACCTTC. It yields the protein CASALDATRTNYGYTF.

Only a few counts were recorded for this clonotype. CDR3 region: CASSWVGTIGSNEQFF. The CDR3 coding sequence is TGCGCCAGCAGCTGGGTGGGGACTATCGGGAGCAATGAGCAGTTCTTC. The chain links TRBV5-1 to TRBJ2-1, with 7 positions matching TRBD2. The CDR3 sequence is 16 residues long. Germline values: CDR1 SGHRS, CDR2 YFSETQ. V lost 3 bases and J lost 6; bases outside the gene matches: 12.

This sequence joins TRBV7-2 and TRBJ2-3; TRBD2 agrees at 9 bases. The CDR3 has 16 amino acids. The germline CDR1 and CDR2 sequences are SGHTA and FQGNSA. V dropped 5 bases and J dropped 1; count of bases not matched to a gene: 7. CDR3 in DNA: TGTGCCAGCAGCCCCGTACTAGCGGGTGGCACAGATACGCAGTATTTT. This codes for CASSPVLAGGTDTQYF.

The rearrangement links TRBV4-3 to TRBJ1-2, with TRBD1 matching 8 bases. Germline V gene lookup returns CDR1 LGHNA and CDR2 YSLEER. CDR3 length: 16 amino acids. J gave up 5 bases and V 1 base, and 9 bases lay outside the gene matches. CDR3 sequence (DNA): TGCGCCAGCAGCCAAGCGGACAGGGTCGGCGAATATGGCTACACCTTC. Its translation is CASSQADRVGEYGYTF.

This clonotype was picked up a small number of times. This chain links TRBV12-5 with TRBJ1-5; 9 bases align to TRBD1. With V trimmed by 4 bases and J by 1 base, 5 bases remained unmatched. Germline assignment: CDR1 LGHNT and CDR2 FRNRAP. The CDR3 length is 16 residues. The CDR3 region has the DNA TGTGCTAGTGGTTGGACAGGGGATAAGAGCAATCAGCCCCAGCATTTT. Its protein is CASGWTGDKSNQPQHF.

This clonotype was observed at least ten times. CDR3 nucleotide sequence: TGCAGCGTATTGGGACAGGGAAGAGAGACCCAGTACTTC. Its protein is CSVLGQGRETQYF. The chain carries TRBV29-1 and TRBJ2-5, with 9 bases matching TRBD1. The CDR3 loop spans 13 amino acids. V was clipped by 6 bases and J by 4 bases; unmatched bases: 6. Looked up from germline, CDR1 is SQVTM and CDR2 is ANQGSEA. The complete variable domain, with remaining parts taken from reference TRBV29-1 and TRBJ2-5, reads SAVISQKPSRDICQRGTSLTIQCQVDSQVTMMFWYRQQPGQSLTLIATANQGSEATYESGFVIDKFPISRPNLTFSTLTVSNMSPEDSSIYLCSVLGQGRETQYFGPGTRLLVL.